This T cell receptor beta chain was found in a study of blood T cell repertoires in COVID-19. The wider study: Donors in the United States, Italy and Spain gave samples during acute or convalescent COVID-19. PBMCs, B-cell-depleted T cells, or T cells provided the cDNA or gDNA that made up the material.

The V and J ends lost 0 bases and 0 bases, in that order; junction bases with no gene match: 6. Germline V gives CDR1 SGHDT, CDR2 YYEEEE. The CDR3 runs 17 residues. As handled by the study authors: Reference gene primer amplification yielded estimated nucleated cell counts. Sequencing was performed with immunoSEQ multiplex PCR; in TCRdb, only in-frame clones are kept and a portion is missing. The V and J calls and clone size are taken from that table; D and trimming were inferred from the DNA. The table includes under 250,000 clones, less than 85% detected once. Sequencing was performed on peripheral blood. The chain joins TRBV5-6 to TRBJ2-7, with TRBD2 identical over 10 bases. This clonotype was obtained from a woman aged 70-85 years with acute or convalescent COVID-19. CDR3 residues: CASSLAISGRSSYEQYF. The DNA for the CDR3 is TGTGCCAGCAGCTTGGCAATTAGCGGGAGGAGCTCCTACGAGCAGTACTTC.